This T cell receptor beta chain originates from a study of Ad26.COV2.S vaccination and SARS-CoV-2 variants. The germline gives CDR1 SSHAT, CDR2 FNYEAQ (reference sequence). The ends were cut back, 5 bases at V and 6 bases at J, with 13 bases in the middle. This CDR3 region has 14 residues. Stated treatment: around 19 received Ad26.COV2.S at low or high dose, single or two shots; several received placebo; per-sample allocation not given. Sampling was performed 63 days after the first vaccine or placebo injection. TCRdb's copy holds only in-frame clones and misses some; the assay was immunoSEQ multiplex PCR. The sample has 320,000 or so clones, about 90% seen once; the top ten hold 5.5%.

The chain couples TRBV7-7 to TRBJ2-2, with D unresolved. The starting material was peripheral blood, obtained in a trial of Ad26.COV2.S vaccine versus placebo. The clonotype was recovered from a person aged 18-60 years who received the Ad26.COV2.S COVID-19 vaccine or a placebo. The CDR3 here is CASSGDWLSGELFF. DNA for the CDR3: TGTGCCAGCAGCGGCGACTGGCTCTCCGGGGAGCTGTTTTTT.